A single sample gave rise to the 4 T cell receptor beta chains below, sequenced in a study of blood T cell repertoires in COVID-19. Generated by immunoSEQ multiplex PCR, the TCRdb table keeps only in-frame clones and is missing some. The repertoire holds some 85,000 clones, with about 74% as singletons. What was sequenced was peripheral blood. Every receptor here comes from a human donor in a cohort sampled during active COVID-19.

This chain joins TRBV7-2 and TRBJ2-7; 11 bases fit TRBD2. V dropped 4 bases and J dropped 4; count of bases not matched to a gene: 12. CDR3 length equals 17 residues. The germline gives CDR1 SGHTA, CDR2 FQGNSA. The CDR3 DNA sequence: TGTGCCAGCAGCTATCGGACTAGCGGGCTTATTCGGTACGAGCAGTACTTC. Protein product: CASSYRTSGLIRYEQYF.

The chain uses TRBV7-8 and TRBJ1-2; tentative D call: TRBD1 (6 bases). V lost 5 bases and J 8 bases, leaving 12 bases between the germline ends. This CDR3 contains 12 residues. Germline assignment: CDR1 SGHVS and CDR2 FQNEAQ. The CDR3 reads CASSLTGIGYTF. The CDR3 nucleotides are TGTGCCAGCAGCCTGACAGGAATCGGCTACACCTTC.

This chain uses TRBV7-2 with TRBJ2-7, with D possibly matching TRBD2 (7 bases). The CDR3 length is 14 residues. Between the trimmed V and J ends, which lost 2 bases and 5 bases, there was a span of 13 bases. The germline gives CDR1 SGHTA, CDR2 FQGNSA. The CDR3 region has the DNA TGTGCCAGCAGCTTACGGGCGGGGGCCGACGAGCAGTACTTC. Amino acid sequence: CASSLRAGADEQYF.

This rearrangement joins TRBV5-4 to TRBJ2-3; the D gene is possibly TRBD2 (5 bases). Germline lookup yields CDR1 SGHNT and CDR2 YYREEE (reference sequence). Deletions cut 7 bases from V and 4 bases from J, with 16 bases between. This CDR3 comprises 14 residues. This CDR3 is CASCYWGVADTQYF. CDR3 nucleotides: TGTGCCAGCTGCTATTGGGGAGTTGCAGATACGCAGTATTTT.